The 7 T cell receptor beta chains given below trace back to one sample, sequenced in a study of T cell responses to AZD1222 COVID-19 vaccine. Assay: immunoSEQ multiplex PCR; the TCRdb copy retains only in-frame clones and omits some. The sample consists of some 150,000 clones, under 95% of them appearing once. This sample comprised peripheral blood, obtained on day 0 of MenACWY control vaccination. These receptors all stem from an adult in good health.

This rearrangement joins TRBV7-9 to TRBJ1-3, with D perhaps matching TRBD1 (5 bases). This CDR3 is 16 amino acids long. In germline, CDR1 is SEHNR, CDR2 FQNEAQ (reference sequence). V lost 7 bases and J 0 bases, leaving 16 bases between the germline ends. CDR3 residues: CASTPQGTVSGNTIYF. In DNA form, the CDR3 reads TGTGCCAGCACCCCTCAAGGGACCGTCTCTGGAAACACCATATATTTT.

The J gene is TRBJ2-5, the V gene TRBV7-9; 8 positions agree with TRBD1. This CDR3 contains 13 residues. Germline V gene sequence: CDR1 SEHNR, CDR2 FQNEAQ (reference sequence). The J segment lost 1 base and the V segment lost 10 bases, leaving 5 bases of the junction unmatched. The CDR3 is CATSDRVQETQYF. As DNA, the CDR3 is TGTGCCACTTCGGACAGGGTCCAAGAGACCCAGTACTTC.

CDR3 in DNA: TGTGCCAGCACGTCCGGGGGGGCTAGTTCACCCCTCCACTTT. It is translated as CASTSGGASSPLHF. The chain has TRBV7-8 and TRBJ1-6; D is possibly TRBD1 (6 bases). CDR1 SGHVS and CDR2 FQNEAQ come from the germline V gene. The germline V and J ends were trimmed by 7 bases and 9 bases, with 16 bases remaining between them. The CDR3 extends over 14 amino acids.

The V and J genes are TRBV24-1 and TRBJ2-1, with TRBD2 matching 7 bases. The CDR3 sequence is 13 residues long. V shed 7 bases, J shed 3 bases, and the junction held 2 bases outside the gene matches. Germline V CDR1 and CDR2: KGHDR, SFDVKD. The CDR3 spells CATRASGYNEQFF. CDR3 in DNA: TGTGCCACCAGGGCTAGCGGCTACAATGAGCAGTTCTTC.

CDR3 amino acids: CASSSGSSGSDEQFF. The CDR3 DNA reads as TGTGCCAGCAGTTCGGGATCTAGCGGGAGCGATGAGCAGTTCTTC. The chain carries TRBV28 and TRBJ2-1; 10 nucleotides match TRBD2. Germline V gene lookup returns CDR1 MDHEN and CDR2 SYDVKM. With 4 bases clipped from V and 8 bases from J, the junction kept 8 bases outside the gene matches. This CDR3 has 15 amino acids.

The chain carries TRBV7-6 and TRBJ2-2, with D possibly TRBD1 on 5 matching bases. The CDR3 length is 15 residues. V lost 5 bases to trimming and J lost 6 bases, with 16 bases between them. CDR1 SGHVS and CDR2 FNYEAQ come from the germline V gene. CDR3 loop: CASSPQGSNSGELFF. The CDR3 DNA is TGTGCCAGCAGCCCCCAGGGTAGTAATTCCGGGGAGCTGTTTTTT.

The chain recombines TRBV5-1 with TRBJ1-4; D not resolved. The CDR3 loop spans 15 amino acids. Germline values: CDR1 SGHRS, CDR2 YFSETQ. The germline V and J ends were trimmed by 4 bases and 2 bases, with 12 bases remaining between them. The CDR3 reads CASSPRSATNEKLFF. DNA for the CDR3: TGCGCCAGCAGCCCCAGGTCGGCCACTAATGAAAAACTGTTTTTT. The full variable domain, rest sourced from reference TRBV5-1 and TRBJ1-4, is KAGVTQTPRYLIKTRGQQVTLSCSPISGHRSVSWYQQTPGQGLQFLFEYFSETQRNKGNFPGRFSGRQFSNSRSEMNVSTLELGDSALYLCASSPRSATNEKLFFGSGTQLSVL.